These 4 T cell receptor beta chains originate from one sample sequenced in a study of regulatory T cells in long-lasting Graves disease. Building the TCR beta libraries relied on iRepertoire HTBI primers, and CDR3 regions underwent Arm-PCR. TCRdb recomputed calls from the multiplex PCR reads with MiXCR, one row per CDR3 protein. The data hold approximately 470,000 distinct CDR3 sequences, with about 16% observed a single time. This sample's time point: newly diagnosed GD, antithyroid drugs for less than 3 months. PBMCs were the source of the RNA used for TCR sequencing. These data also featured in a second study, about T cells in Graves' hyperthyroidism and ophthalmopathy.

The source was peripheral blood mononuclear cells (PBMCs), collected at new diagnosis, from a patient treated with antithyroid drugs. These receptors originate from a man in his forties with Graves disease.

The V call is TRBV14, the J call TRBJ1-2, with a weak D call TRBD1 (6 bases). CDR3 length: 14 residues. Trimming took off 0 bases at V and 6 bases at J, with 11 bases between the two ends. Per germline, CDR1 SGHDN and CDR2 FVKESK. The CDR3 here is CASSQDWTVHGYTF. CDR3 bases: TGTGCCAGCAGCCAAGATTGGACAGTGCATGGCTACACCTTC.

This clonotype was observed at least ten times. The chain employs TRBV20-1 and TRBJ2-7; D perhaps matches TRBD2 (5 bases). Trimming stripped 1 base from V and 0 bases from J, with 13 bases between. Germline CDR1 and CDR2: DFQATT and SNEGSKA (reference sequence). This CDR3 is built from 15 residues. The CDR3 loop reads CSARGDSASSYEQYF. The CDR3 nucleotides are TGCAGTGCTAGAGGGGATAGCGCGAGCTCCTACGAGCAGTACTTC.

This clonotype occurred many times. V gene TRBV6-1 combines with J gene TRBJ1-1; D is possibly TRBD1 (6 bases). The CDR3 loop spans 15 amino acids. The ends were cut back, 8 bases at V and 1 base at J, with 17 bases in the middle. Germline assignment: CDR1 MNHNS and CDR2 SASEGT. CDR3 nucleotides: TGTGCCAGCGGGGGCTTCAGGTCCCCGAACACTGAAGCTTTCTTT. This translates into CASGGFRSPNTEAFF.

This clonotype came up many times. The rearrangement links TRBV20-1 to TRBJ2-1; TRBD2 agrees at 9 bases. Trimming at V came to 1 base and at J to 4 bases, leaving 2 bases not matched to a gene. This CDR3 is 14 amino acids long. Germline lookup yields CDR1 DFQATT and CDR2 SNEGSKA (reference sequence). The CDR3 DNA sequence: TGCAGTGCTAGAGGACTAGCGGAATACAATGAGCAGTTCTTC. This gives the protein CSARGLAEYNEQFF.